These 11 T cell receptor beta chains were all obtained from the same sample, sequenced in a study of siplizumab effects on memory and regulatory T cells. TCRdb keeps only in-frame clones here, not all; method: immunoSEQ multiplex PCR. Counted here are roughly 980 clones, about 73% occurring once; the ten biggest clones make up about 50%. Sequencing used TEMRA CD8+ T cells sorted from blood. This sample's subset: unstimulated CD8+ CD45RA+ effector memory T cells. The receptors originated from a human donor in good health.

The DNA for the CDR3 is TGTGCCAGTAGTCCTGGGACAGGGGTCAACTATGGCTACACCTTC. Translated, it gives CASSPGTGVNYGYTF. The V gene is TRBV19, the J gene TRBJ1-2; TRBD1 matches at 10 bases. The germline CDR1 and CDR2 sequences are LNHDA and SQIVND (reference sequence). After removal of 5 bases from V and 2 bases from J, the junction contained 5 bases not matched to a gene. The CDR3 runs to 15 residues.

The gene calls are TRBV5-6 and TRBJ2-5; TRBD1 matches at 7 bases. Germline CDR1 reads SGHDT; CDR2 reads YYEEEE. The CDR3 loop spans 17 amino acids. Trimming cost V 4 bases and J 5 bases; bases outside gene matches: 17. In DNA, the CDR3 is TGTGCCAGCAGCAGAGGGGTATTACAGGGGCGGAGGGAGACCCAGTACTTC. The encoded protein is CASSRGVLQGRRETQYF.

This chain connects TRBV11-2 to TRBJ2-4; D is perhaps TRBD1 (6 bases). The CDR3 totals 16 residues. V lost 3 bases, J lost 2 bases, and 14 bases lay in between. CDR1 is SGHAT, CDR2 FQNNGV, per germline. Written as DNA, the CDR3 is TGTGCCAGCAGCTTCCCCCACACAGGGCCCAAAAACATTCAGTACTTC. Its translation is CASSFPHTGPKNIQYF.

This clone was observed a few times. The rearrangement joins TRBV5-1 to TRBJ1-6, with D uncertain. CDR3 size: 15 residues. The ends were cut back, 0 bases at V and 9 bases at J, with 13 bases in the middle. Per the germline V gene, CDR1 is SGHRS and CDR2 is YFSETQ. CDR3 residues: CASSLEADLGSPLHF. Here the CDR3 DNA reads TGCGCCAGCAGCTTGGAGGCAGACTTGGGTTCACCCCTCCACTTT.

This clone was seen once. The genes are TRBV4-3 and TRBJ2-7; weak D call: TRBD2 (6 bases). Germline CDR1 and CDR2: LGHNA and YSLEER. The CDR3 is made up of 15 amino acids. The germline V and J ends were trimmed by 0 bases and 2 bases, with 11 bases remaining between them. The CDR3 region is CASSQDVGLTYEQYF. Written as DNA, the CDR3 is TGCGCCAGCAGCCAAGATGTGGGACTCACCTACGAGCAGTACTTC.

Sample share makes this clone large. The CDR3 sequence is CASSIVAAGGPEQFF. The CDR3 region has the DNA TGTGCCAGTAGTATAGTGGCAGCGGGGGGGCCTGAGCAGTTCTTC. The chain has TRBV19 and TRBJ2-1; TRBD2 matches at 10 bases. Per germline, CDR1 LNHDA and CDR2 SQIVND (reference sequence). With 1 base clipped from V and 9 bases from J, the junction kept 6 bases outside the gene matches. The CDR3 totals 15 residues.

CDR3 in amino acids: CASSLGQNEQYF. CDR3 sequence (DNA): TGTGCCAGCAGCCTGGGACAGAACGAGCAGTACTTC. The chain has TRBV7-9 and TRBJ2-7, with TRBD1 matching 7 bases. This CDR3 contains 12 residues. Germline lookup yields CDR1 SEHNR and CDR2 FQNEAQ (reference sequence). Trimming removed 5 bases from V and 5 bases from J; junction bases left unmatched: 3.

V and J are TRBV13 and TRBJ2-7, with TRBD1 identical over 7 bases. This CDR3 spans 16 amino acids. Germline CDR1 reads PRHDT; CDR2 reads FYEKMQ (reference sequence). V shed 2 bases and J 1 base; nucleotides not matched to a gene: 8. In DNA form, the CDR3 reads TGTGCCAGCAGCTTATTCGGGACAGTTTTTTCCTACGAGCAGTACTTC. The encoded protein is CASSLFGTVFSYEQYF.

The V and J genes are TRBV11-3 and TRBJ2-1; 7 bases line up with TRBD1. The CDR3 runs 14 residues. The germline V gene has CDR1 SGHNT and CDR2 YENEEA. V shed 3 bases, J shed 8 bases, and the junction held 7 bases outside the gene matches. This chain's CDR3 is CASSFRGSGYEQFF. The CDR3 DNA reads as TGTGCCAGCAGCTTCAGGGGGTCGGGTTATGAGCAGTTCTTC. Drawing the rest from reference TRBV11-3 and TRBJ2-1, the complete variable domain is EAGVVQSPRYKIIEKKQPVAFWCNPISGHNTLYWYLQNLGQGPELLIRYENEEAVDDSQLPKDRFSAERLKGVDSTLKIQPAELGDSAVYLCASSFRGSGYEQFFGPGTRLTVL.

The V gene is TRBV7-9, the J gene TRBJ2-6; the D is unclear. This CDR3 is 15 amino acids long. Germline lookup yields CDR1 SEHNR and CDR2 FQNEAQ (reference sequence). Deletions cut 4 bases from V and 2 bases from J, with 9 bases between. CDR3 sequence (DNA): TGTGCCAGCAGCTCCTCTACAACTGGGGCCAACGTCCTGACTTTC. As protein: CASSSSTTGANVLTF.

The J gene is TRBJ2-3, the V gene TRBV5-4; D not resolved. V was cut by 1 base and J by 4 bases, with 7 bases left in between. In germline, CDR1 is SGHNT, CDR2 YYREEE (reference sequence). CDR3 length: 13 residues. The CDR3 protein is CASSLWSSDTQYF. The CDR3, as DNA: TGTGCCAGCAGCTTGTGGAGCTCAGATACGCAGTATTTT.